Below, 32 T cell receptor beta chains from the same sample are listed, as sequenced in a study of shared clonotypes between healthy human individuals. Data came from immunoSEQ multiplex PCR; TCRdb stores just in-frame clones and leaves some out. The sample lists about half a million clones; about 78% were seen once. The sample consisted of PBMCs. Source of these receptors: a woman aged 40 to 49 in good health. Some clones in this sample may be carry-over from other donors' samples.

The chain couples TRBV5-1 to TRBJ1-3; D unresolved. The V gene's germline CDR1 is SGHRS and CDR2 YFSETQ. The length of the CDR3 is 16 residues. Trimming cost V 4 bases and J 4 bases, with 18 bases left between them. CDR3 amino acids: CASSPRIWESGNTIYF. CDR3 sequence (DNA): TGCGCCAGCAGCCCAAGGATCTGGGAGTCCGGAAACACCATATATTTT.

On this clone: Since a much larger clone is just one base distant, this may be a read error. Other DNA sequences from this sample encode an identical CDR3 as well. The gene calls are TRBV5-4 and TRBJ1-1; TRBD1 might be the D (5 bases). The CDR3 is made up of 13 amino acids. CDR1 and CDR2 (germline): SGHNT, YYREEE (reference sequence). The CDR3 loop is CASSMGLNTEAFF. The CDR3 DNA reads as TGCGCCAGCAGCATGGGGCTGAACACTGAAGCTTTCTTT.

Many counts were recorded for this clone. The chain links TRBV5-1 to TRBJ2-5; no reliable D call. The CDR3 has 15 amino acids. Germline loops: CDR1 SGHRS, CDR2 YFSETQ. V was pared by 0 bases and J by 1 base, with 10 bases between. CDR3 DNA: TGCGCCAGCAGCTTGGGTGGTGTCCCCCAAGAGACCCAGTACTTC. It translates to CASSLGGVPQETQYF.

This clone was observed many times. The chain is built from TRBV6-1 and TRBJ2-6; D not resolved. CDR1 is MNHNS, CDR2 SASEGT, per germline. Trimming pared 5 bases from V and 0 bases from J, leaving 8 bases between. This CDR3 contains 15 residues. CDR3 sequence: CASSPEISGANVLTF. The CDR3 nucleotides read TGTGCCAGCAGTCCCGAAATCTCTGGGGCCAACGTCCTGACTTTC.

This sequence joins TRBV5-4 and TRBJ2-3; 8 positions match TRBD1. The germline V gene has CDR1 SGHNT and CDR2 YYREEE (reference sequence). Germline trimming cut 0 bases from V and 2 bases from J; bases unmatched to any gene: 5. The CDR3 loop spans 16 amino acids. CDR3 DNA: TGTGCCAGCAGCTTGGATGTGGACAGGGACACAGATACGCAGTATTTT. Translation: CASSLDVDRDTDTQYF. The whole variable domain, remainder taken from reference TRBV5-4 and TRBJ2-3, is ETGVTQSPTHLIKTRGQQVTLRCSSQSGHNTVSWYQQALGQGPQFIFQYYREEENGRGNFPPRFSGLQFPNYSSELNVNALELDDSALYLCASSLDVDRDTDTQYFGPGTRLTVL.

V and J are TRBV5-1 and TRBJ2-7, with D maybe TRBD2 (5 bases). The CDR3 contains 17 residues. With 0 bases removed from V and 4 bases from J, the gap between germline ends came to 20 bases. Germline assignment: CDR1 SGHRS and CDR2 YFSETQ. This chain's CDR3 is CASSLALKLGVWYEQYF. Here the CDR3 DNA reads TGCGCCAGCAGCTTGGCCCTGAAGCTCGGGGTTTGGTACGAGCAGTACTTC.

Turning to this clone: An end of the junction differs from the germline gene, which may be a read error. The chain combines TRBV5-1 with TRBJ2-1; 11 positions agree with TRBD2. CDR3 length: 16 amino acids. The germline gives CDR1 SGHRS, CDR2 YFSETQ. The CDR3 loop is CASSQKLAGAYNEQFF. Here the CDR3 DNA reads TGCGCCAGCAGCCAGAAACTAGCGGGAGCCTATAATGAGCAGTTCTTC. The variable domain in full, completed from reference TRBV5-1 and TRBJ2-1, reads KAGVTQTPRYLIKTRGQQVTLSCSPISGHRSVSWYQQTPGQGLQFLFEYFSETQRNKGNFPGRFSGRQFSNSRSEMNVSTLELGDSALYLCASSQKLAGAYNEQFFGPGTRLTVL.

The chain carries TRBV4-1 and TRBJ2-7, with D hard to call. The CDR3 is 14 residues long. CDR1 and CDR2 from the germline V gene are MGHRA and YSYEKL. Trimming removed 4 bases at V and 2 bases at J, with 12 bases between. DNA for the CDR3: TGCGCCAGCAGCCGCACACCACGAACCTACGAGCAGTACTTC. Translating it yields CASSRTPRTYEQYF.

V and J are TRBV6-4 and TRBJ1-2, with D perhaps matching TRBD1 (5 bases). This CDR3 is built from 15 residues. In germline, CDR1 is MRHNA, CDR2 SNTAGT. The V end lost 0 bases, the J end lost 1 base, and 9 bases lay between the germline ends. The CDR3 nucleotides read TGTGCCAGCAGTGACTCCAGGGCGGGTAACTATGGCTACACCTTC. Residues: CASSDSRAGNYGYTF.

V and J are TRBV28 and TRBJ1-2, with 8 bases aligning to TRBD1. V gave up 3 bases and J gave up 1 base; unmatched junction bases: 4. Germline V lookup: CDR1 MDHEN, CDR2 SYDVKM. The CDR3 is made up of 15 amino acids. For the CDR3, the DNA is TGTGCCAGCAGTTTTCAGGGGGCGCATAACTATGGCTACACCTTC. This encodes CASSFQGAHNYGYTF.

This clone was detected once. The chain joins TRBV19 to TRBJ2-1, with 8 bases matching TRBD2. Per germline, CDR1 LNHDA and CDR2 SQIVND (reference sequence). The CDR3 has 14 residues. After removal of 1 base from V and 6 bases from J, the junction contained 2 bases not matched to a gene. CDR3 sequence (DNA): TGTGCCAGTAGTATAGCGGGAGGGGTCAATGAGCAGTTCTTC. Its translation: CASSIAGGVNEQFF.

The chain recombines TRBV19 with TRBJ2-5; 8 bases line up with TRBD1. The CDR3 runs to 13 residues. Looked up from germline, CDR1 is LNHDA and CDR2 is SQIVND (reference sequence). The trim removed 8 bases at V and 2 bases at J, leaving 4 bases unmatched. In nucleotides, the CDR3 is TGTGCCAGTTCAAGACAGGGGCAAGAGACCCAGTACTTC. This encodes CASSRQGQETQYF.

This clone was detected only a few times. This chain connects TRBV18 to TRBJ2-3; D gene uncertain. Trimming left V 1 base short and J 0 bases short, with 5 bases between. Germline assignment: CDR1 KGHSH and CDR2 LQKENI. This CDR3 is built from 14 residues. CDR3 coding DNA: TGTGCCAGCTCACCACAGTTGAGCACAGATACGCAGTATTTT. Protein: CASSPQLSTDTQYF.

This clone was observed a handful of times. V gene TRBV5-4 combines with J gene TRBJ1-3; 9 positions match TRBD1. The CDR3 sequence is 16 residues long. Germline loops: CDR1 SGHNT, CDR2 YYREEE (reference sequence). J lost 3 bases, V lost 4 bases, and 8 bases had no gene match. The CDR3 reads CASSTEDRGNGNTIYF. DNA for the CDR3: TGTGCCAGCAGCACGGAGGACAGGGGTAATGGAAACACCATATATTTT.

The chain carries TRBV13 and TRBJ2-4; D is uncertain. CDR1 and CDR2 from the germline V gene are PRHDT and FYEKMQ (reference sequence). The CDR3 totals 17 residues. The V and J ends lost 0 bases and 0 bases respectively, with 12 bases between them. The CDR3 region has the DNA TGTGCCAGCAGCTTAGGCCTACAGCATTTAGCCAAAAACATTCAGTACTTC. Amino acid sequence: CASSLGLQHLAKNIQYF.

This clone was recorded a few times. The chain employs TRBV4-1 and TRBJ1-1, with D maybe TRBD1 (6 bases). V lost 1 base and J 5 bases, leaving 17 bases between the germline ends. Germline CDR1 MGHRA, CDR2 YSYEKL. The CDR3 length is 16 residues. As DNA, the CDR3 is TGCGCCAGCAGCCAAGTTAGAAAAGGGGGGAAGACTGAAGCTTTCTTT. Amino acids: CASSQVRKGGKTEAFF.

This chain joins TRBV7-6 and TRBJ2-1; D is uncertain. Germline V gene sequence: CDR1 SGHVS, CDR2 FNYEAQ. Deletions cut 4 bases from V and 5 bases from J, with 15 bases between. The CDR3 totals 15 residues. CDR3 sequence reads: CASSSYLALHNEQFF. The CDR3 DNA reads TGTGCCAGCAGCTCCTACCTCGCGCTCCACAATGAGCAGTTCTTC.

The chain carries TRBV4-2 and TRBJ2-1; perhaps TRBD2 as D (5 bases). CDR1 is LGHNA, CDR2 YNFKEQ, per germline. V was shortened by 4 bases and J by 5 bases, with 12 bases between the two germline ends. The CDR3 has 14 residues. CDR3 sequence reads: CASSRSGPNNEQFF. As DNA, the CDR3 is TGTGCCAGCAGCCGAAGCGGACCAAACAATGAGCAGTTCTTC.

Concerning this clone itself: A much larger clone sits a single nucleotide away, making a read error possible. This CDR3 is missing its conserved last phenylalanine or tryptophan, likely due to a read error. The chain uses TRBV4-2 and TRBJ2-2, with D perhaps matching TRBD2 (6 bases). V lost 4 bases and J lost 4, with 19 bases in between. CDR1 is LGHNA, CDR2 YNFKEQ, per germline. The CDR3 extends over 17 amino acids. CDR3 protein: CASSPQKWGESTGELFS. Written as DNA, the CDR3 is TGTGCCAGCAGCCCCCAAAAGTGGGGGGAAAGCACCGGGGAGCTGTTTTCT.

This clone was counted only a few times. The chain links TRBV13 to TRBJ1-2; D gene ambiguous. V was cut by 5 bases and J by 7 bases, with 20 bases left in between. The CDR3 has 15 residues. CDR1 and CDR2 from the germline V gene are PRHDT and FYEKMQ (reference sequence). The CDR3 sequence: CASSPQLGSSGGYTF. As DNA, the CDR3 is TGTGCCAGCAGCCCTCAACTGGGGTCTAGTGGTGGCTACACCTTC.

CDR3 DNA: TGTGCCACCAGCAGGGGTGGGACTCACGGTGGCAATCAGCCCCAGCATTTT. This codes for CATSRGGTHGGNQPQHF. The chain uses TRBV15 and TRBJ1-5; TRBD1 is a possible D gene (5 bases). The germline V and J ends were trimmed by 3 bases and 2 bases, with 17 bases remaining between them. The germline V gene has CDR1 LNHNV and CDR2 YYDKDF (reference sequence). The CDR3 runs 17 residues.

The genes are TRBV2 and TRBJ2-5; D remains unclear. Trimming pared 1 base from V and 1 base from J, leaving 4 bases between. Germline CDR1 SNHLY, CDR2 FYNNEI. CDR3 length: 13 residues. This CDR3 is CASSEDSQETQYF. CDR3 DNA: TGTGCCAGCAGTGAAGACAGCCAAGAGACCCAGTACTTC. Filled out from reference TRBV2 and TRBJ2-5, the complete variable domain reads EPEVTQTPSHQVTQMGQEVILRCVPISNHLYFYWYRQILGQKVEFLVSFYNNEISEKSEIFDDQFSVERPDGSNFTLKIRSTKLEDSAMYFCASSEDSQETQYFGPGTRLLVL.

The V call is TRBV2, the J call TRBJ1-1, with D unclear. The V gene's germline CDR1 is SNHLY and CDR2 FYNNEI. The CDR3 is 12 amino acids. The V end lost 4 bases, the J end lost 1 base, and 4 bases lay between the germline ends. For the CDR3, the DNA is TGTGCCAGCAGTGTGCAGAACACTGAAGCTTTCTTT. Translated, it gives CASSVQNTEAFF.

This clone was picked up one time. The chain uses TRBV6-6 and TRBJ1-3; no firm D call. V lost 4 bases and J lost 0, with 13 bases in between. This CDR3 has 16 amino acids. CDR1 and CDR2 (germline): MNHNY, SVGAGI (reference sequence). The CDR3 is CASSSGGNLSGNTIYF. The CDR3 region has the DNA TGTGCCAGCAGTTCGGGAGGGAACCTCTCTGGAAACACCATATATTTT.

The chain employs TRBV18 and TRBJ2-3, with D possibly TRBD2 on 5 matching bases. V lost 1 base, J lost 2 bases, and 16 bases lay in between. Germline V gene lookup returns CDR1 KGHSH and CDR2 LQKENI. The CDR3 covers 17 residues. CDR3 region: CASSPRGAVAVTDTQYF. The CDR3 region has the DNA TGTGCCAGCTCACCACGGGGAGCGGTAGCCGTCACAGATACGCAGTATTTT.

The chain joins TRBV7-3 to TRBJ1-1; maybe TRBD1 (6 bases). Trimming removed 4 bases from V and 7 bases from J, with 13 bases in between. In germline, CDR1 is SGHTA, CDR2 FQGTGA. This CDR3 has 13 amino acids. The CDR3 spells CASSSLGGGEAFF. The CDR3 DNA is TGTGCCAGCAGCTCCCTCGGGGGCGGTGAAGCTTTCTTT. The full variable domain, rest sourced from reference TRBV7-3 and TRBJ1-1, is GAGVSQTPSNKVTEKGKYVELRCDPISGHTALYWYRQSLGQGPEFLIYFQGTGAADDSGLPNDRFFAVRPEGSVSTLKIQRTERGDSAVYLCASSSLGGGEAFFGQGTRLTVV.

The CDR3 nucleotides are TGTGCCAGCTCCCAGACTATCTCAGAGGTAAATGAGCAGTTCTTC. Its translation is CASSQTISEVNEQFF. V gene TRBV18 combines with J gene TRBJ2-1; D might be TRBD2 (5 bases). The ends were cut back, 6 bases at V and 7 bases at J, with 19 bases in the middle. The CDR3 runs to 15 residues. The germline gives CDR1 KGHSH, CDR2 LQKENI.

This clone has a single count. One base separates it from a far larger clone, so it is likely a read error. The rearrangement links TRBV28 to TRBJ1-5, with D unclear. The V end was cut by 7 bases, the J end by 0 bases, with 7 bases between. CDR1 and CDR2 from the germline V gene are MDHEN and SYDVKM. The CDR3 runs 13 residues. The CDR3 DNA sequence: TGTGCCAGCATACGGGATAGCAATCAGCCCCAGCATTTT. This gives the protein CASIRDSNQPQHF.

V is TRBV30 and J is TRBJ1-2; D is perhaps TRBD1 (6 bases). Looked up from germline, CDR1 is GTSNPN and CDR2 is SVGIG (reference sequence). Trimming took 2 bases from V and 4 from J, leaving 11 bases between them. There are 13 residues in the CDR3. The CDR3 DNA reads TGTGCCTGGAGTCCGACAGGAGGCTATGGCTACACCTTC. Encoded protein: CAWSPTGGYGYTF. Using reference TRBV30 and TRBJ1-2 for the parts outside the CDR3, the full variable domain is SQTIHQWPATLVQPVGSPLSLECTVEGTSNPNLYWYRQAAGRGLQLLFYSVGIGQISSEVPQNLSASRPQDRQFILSSKKLLLSDSGFYLCAWSPTGGYGYTFGSGTRLTVV.

This clone came up once. The CDR3 DNA sequence: TGCGCCAGCAGCTTGGGGGCAGGAGGTACGCAAGGCTACACCTTC. This gives the protein CASSLGAGGTQGYTF. This rearrangement joins TRBV5-1 to TRBJ1-2; unclear D gene. The CDR3 loop spans 15 amino acids. The V and J ends lost 0 bases and 8 bases respectively, with 17 bases between them. CDR1 and CDR2 (germline): SGHRS, YFSETQ.

The V gene is TRBV5-1, the J gene TRBJ2-6; D gene unclear. Germline V lookup: CDR1 SGHRS, CDR2 YFSETQ. The CDR3 runs to 14 residues. V lost 4 bases and J 0 bases, leaving 5 bases between the germline ends. CDR3 protein: CASSRDSGANVLTF. The CDR3 DNA is TGCGCCAGCAGCAGGGACTCTGGGGCCAACGTCCTGACTTTC.

The V gene is TRBV14, the J gene TRBJ1-2, with a possible D match to TRBD1 (5 bases). This CDR3 spans 14 amino acids. In germline, CDR1 is SGHDN, CDR2 FVKESK. Between the trimmed V and J ends, which lost 2 bases and 8 bases, there was a span of 15 bases. The CDR3 coding sequence is TGTGCCAGCAGCCAATTTCAGGGTGAGGGCGGCTACACCTTC. Its protein is CASSQFQGEGGYTF.